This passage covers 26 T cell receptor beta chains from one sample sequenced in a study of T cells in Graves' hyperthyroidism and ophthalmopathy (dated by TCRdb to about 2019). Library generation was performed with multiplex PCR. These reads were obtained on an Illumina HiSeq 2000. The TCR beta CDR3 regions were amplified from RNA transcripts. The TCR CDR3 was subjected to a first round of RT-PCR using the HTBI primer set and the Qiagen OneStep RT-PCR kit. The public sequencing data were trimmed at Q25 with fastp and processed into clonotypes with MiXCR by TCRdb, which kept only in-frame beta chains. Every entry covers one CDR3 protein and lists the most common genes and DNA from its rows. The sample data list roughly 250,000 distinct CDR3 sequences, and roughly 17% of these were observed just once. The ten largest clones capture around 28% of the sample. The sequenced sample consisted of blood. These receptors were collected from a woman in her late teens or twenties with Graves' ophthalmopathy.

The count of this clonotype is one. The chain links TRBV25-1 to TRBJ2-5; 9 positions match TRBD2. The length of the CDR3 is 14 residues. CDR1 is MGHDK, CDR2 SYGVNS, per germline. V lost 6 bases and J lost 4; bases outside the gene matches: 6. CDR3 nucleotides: TGTGCCAGCAGACTAGCGGGTCTTATAGAGACCCAGTACTTC. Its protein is CASRLAGLIETQYF.

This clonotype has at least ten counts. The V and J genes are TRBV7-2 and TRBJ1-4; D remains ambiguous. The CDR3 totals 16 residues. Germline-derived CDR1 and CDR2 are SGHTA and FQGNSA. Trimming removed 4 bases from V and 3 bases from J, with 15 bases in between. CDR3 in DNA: TGTGCCAGCAGCTCTCCTCGGGGAACCCCTAATGAAAAACTGTTTTTT. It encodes CASSSPRGTPNEKLFF.

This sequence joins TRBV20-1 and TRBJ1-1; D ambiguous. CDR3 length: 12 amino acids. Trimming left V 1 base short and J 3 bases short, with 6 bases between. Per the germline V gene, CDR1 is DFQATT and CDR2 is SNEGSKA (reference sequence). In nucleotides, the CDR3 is TGCAGTGCTAGAGTCTGGGACACTGAAGCTTTCTTT. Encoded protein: CSARVWDTEAFF.

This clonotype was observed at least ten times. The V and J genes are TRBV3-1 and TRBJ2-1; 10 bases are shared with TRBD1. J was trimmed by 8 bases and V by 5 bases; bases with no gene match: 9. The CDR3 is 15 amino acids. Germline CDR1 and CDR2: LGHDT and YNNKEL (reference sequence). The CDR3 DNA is TGTGCCAGCAGCGCAGGGACAGGGGCTTGGGATGAGCAGTTCTTC. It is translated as CASSAGTGAWDEQFF.

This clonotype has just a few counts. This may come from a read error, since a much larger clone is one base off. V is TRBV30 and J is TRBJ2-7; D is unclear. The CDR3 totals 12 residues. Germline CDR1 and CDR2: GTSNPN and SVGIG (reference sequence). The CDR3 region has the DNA TGTGCATGCGACAAGGCTTTCAACGAGCAGTACTTC. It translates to CACDKAFNEQYF. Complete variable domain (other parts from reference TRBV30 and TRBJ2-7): SQTIHQWPATLVQPVGSPLSLECTVEGTSNPNLYWYRQAAGRGLQLLFYSVGIGQISSEVPQNLSASRPQDRQFILSSKKLLLSDSGFYLCACDKAFNEQYFGPGTRLTVT.

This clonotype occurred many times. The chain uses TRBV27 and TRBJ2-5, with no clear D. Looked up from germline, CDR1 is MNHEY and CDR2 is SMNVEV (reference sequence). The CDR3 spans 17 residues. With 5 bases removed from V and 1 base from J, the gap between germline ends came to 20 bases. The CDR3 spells CASSPRSWDRAQETQYF. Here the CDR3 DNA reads TGTGCCAGCAGTCCAAGGTCGTGGGATAGGGCCCAAGAGACCCAGTACTTC.

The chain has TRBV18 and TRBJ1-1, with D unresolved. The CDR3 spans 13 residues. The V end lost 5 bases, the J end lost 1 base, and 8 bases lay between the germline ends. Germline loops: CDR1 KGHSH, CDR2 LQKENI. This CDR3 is CASSGPSNTEAFF. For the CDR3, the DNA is TGTGCCAGCTCAGGGCCCTCGAACACTGAAGCTTTCTTT.

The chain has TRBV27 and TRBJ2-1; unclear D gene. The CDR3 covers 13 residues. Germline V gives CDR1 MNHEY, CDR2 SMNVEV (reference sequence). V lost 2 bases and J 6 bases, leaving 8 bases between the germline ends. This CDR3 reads CASSLKTLNEQFF. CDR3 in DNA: TGTGCCAGCAGTTTAAAGACACTCAATGAGCAGTTCTTC.

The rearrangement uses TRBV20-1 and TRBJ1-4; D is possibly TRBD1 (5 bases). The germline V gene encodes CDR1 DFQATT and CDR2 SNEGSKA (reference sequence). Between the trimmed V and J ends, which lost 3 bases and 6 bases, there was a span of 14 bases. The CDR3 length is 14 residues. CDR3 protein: CSARSTVRDEKLFF. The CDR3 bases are TGCAGTGCTAGGTCCACGGTCAGGGATGAAAAACTGTTTTTT.

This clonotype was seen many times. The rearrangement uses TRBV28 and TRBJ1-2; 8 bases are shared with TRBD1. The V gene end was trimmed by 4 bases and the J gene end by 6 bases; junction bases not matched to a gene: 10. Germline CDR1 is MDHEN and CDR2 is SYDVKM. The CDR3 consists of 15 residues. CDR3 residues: CASSWNFQGAHGYTF. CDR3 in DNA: TGTGCCAGCAGTTGGAACTTTCAGGGGGCACATGGCTACACCTTC.

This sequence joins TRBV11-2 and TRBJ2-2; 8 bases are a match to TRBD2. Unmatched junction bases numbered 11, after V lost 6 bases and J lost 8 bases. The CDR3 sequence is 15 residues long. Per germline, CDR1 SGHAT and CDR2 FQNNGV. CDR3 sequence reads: CASSSGGPPLGELFF. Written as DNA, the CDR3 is TGTGCCAGCAGTTCGGGGGGGCCGCCATTGGGGGAGCTGTTTTTT.

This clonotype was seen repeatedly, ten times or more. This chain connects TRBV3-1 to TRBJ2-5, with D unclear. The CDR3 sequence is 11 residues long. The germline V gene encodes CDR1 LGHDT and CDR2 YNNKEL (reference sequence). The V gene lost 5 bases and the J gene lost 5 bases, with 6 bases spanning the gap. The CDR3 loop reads CASSTLETQYF. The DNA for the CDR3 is TGTGCCAGCAGCACCCTGGAGACCCAGTACTTC.

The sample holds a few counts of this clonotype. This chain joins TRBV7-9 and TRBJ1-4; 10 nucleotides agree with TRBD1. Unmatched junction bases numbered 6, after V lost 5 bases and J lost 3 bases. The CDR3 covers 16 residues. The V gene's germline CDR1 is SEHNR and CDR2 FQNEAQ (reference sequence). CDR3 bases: TGTGCCAGCAGCCCGGGACAGGGGAGAGCTAATGAAAAACTGTTTTTT. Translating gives CASSPGQGRANEKLFF.

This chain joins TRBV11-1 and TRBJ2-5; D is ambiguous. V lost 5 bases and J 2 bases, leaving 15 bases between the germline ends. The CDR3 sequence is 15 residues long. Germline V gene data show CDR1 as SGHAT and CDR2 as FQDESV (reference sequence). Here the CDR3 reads CASSRDSTAQETQYF. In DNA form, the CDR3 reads TGTGCCAGCAGCAGGGATAGCACGGCACAAGAGACCCAGTACTTC.

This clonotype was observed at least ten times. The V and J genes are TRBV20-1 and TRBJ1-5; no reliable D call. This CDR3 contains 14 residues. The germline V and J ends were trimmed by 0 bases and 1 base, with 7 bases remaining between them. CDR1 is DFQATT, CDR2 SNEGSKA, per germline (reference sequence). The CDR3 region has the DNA TGCAGTGCTAGAGATCTCACGAGCAATCAGCCCCAGCATTTT. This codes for CSARDLTSNQPQHF.

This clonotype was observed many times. CDR3 coding DNA: TGTGCCTGGAGTCAGGGAGGGGCCGGTGGAGATACGCAGTATTTT. This encodes CAWSQGGAGGDTQYF. The rearrangement uses TRBV30 and TRBJ2-3, with 7 bases aligning to TRBD2. Trimming cost V 2 bases and J 5 bases; bases outside gene matches: 10. The CDR3 is 15 amino acids. Germline CDR1 GTSNPN, CDR2 SVGIG (reference sequence).

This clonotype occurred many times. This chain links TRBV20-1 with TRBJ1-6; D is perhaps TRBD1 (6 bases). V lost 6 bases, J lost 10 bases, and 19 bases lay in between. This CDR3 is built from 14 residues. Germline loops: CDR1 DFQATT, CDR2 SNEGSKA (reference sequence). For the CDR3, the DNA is TGCAGTGCCAACCTACAGGGTTTGGCGTCACCCCTCCACTTT. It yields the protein CSANLQGLASPLHF.

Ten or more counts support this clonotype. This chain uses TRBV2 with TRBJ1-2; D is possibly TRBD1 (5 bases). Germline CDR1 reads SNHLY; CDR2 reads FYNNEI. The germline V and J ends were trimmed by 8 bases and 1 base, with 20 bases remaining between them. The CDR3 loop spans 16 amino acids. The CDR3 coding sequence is TGTGCCAGCCTACTTGAGGGGAGTACGGTTAACTATGGCTACACCTTC. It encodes CASLLEGSTVNYGYTF.

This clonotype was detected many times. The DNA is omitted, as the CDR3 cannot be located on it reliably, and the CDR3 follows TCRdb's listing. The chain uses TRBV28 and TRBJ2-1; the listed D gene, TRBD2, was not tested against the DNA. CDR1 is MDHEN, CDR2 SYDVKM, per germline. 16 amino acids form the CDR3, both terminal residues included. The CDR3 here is CASSSSVGWSYNEQFF.

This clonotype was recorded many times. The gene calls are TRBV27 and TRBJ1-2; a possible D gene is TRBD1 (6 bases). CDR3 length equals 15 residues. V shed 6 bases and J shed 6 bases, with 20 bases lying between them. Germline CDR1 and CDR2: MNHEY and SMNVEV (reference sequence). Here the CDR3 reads CASSRRPGDQDGYTF. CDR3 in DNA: TGTGCCAGCAGCAGACGCCCAGGGGACCAGGATGGCTACACCTTC.

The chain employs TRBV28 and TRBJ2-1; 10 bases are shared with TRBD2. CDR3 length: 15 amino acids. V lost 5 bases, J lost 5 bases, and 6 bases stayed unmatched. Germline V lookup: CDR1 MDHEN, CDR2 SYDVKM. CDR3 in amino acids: CASSQTSGPNNEQFF. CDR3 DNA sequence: TGTGCCAGCAGTCAGACTAGCGGGCCTAACAATGAGCAGTTCTTC.

The CDR3 protein is CSARDVTGRPHEQYF. The CDR3 coding sequence is TGCAGTGCTAGAGACGTGACGGGACGTCCCCACGAGCAGTACTTC. This sequence joins TRBV20-1 and TRBJ2-7; D may match TRBD1 or TRBD2 (5 bases each). V lost 0 bases, J lost 5 bases, and 17 bases lay in between. Germline V gene lookup returns CDR1 DFQATT and CDR2 SNEGSKA (reference sequence). This CDR3 region has 15 residues.

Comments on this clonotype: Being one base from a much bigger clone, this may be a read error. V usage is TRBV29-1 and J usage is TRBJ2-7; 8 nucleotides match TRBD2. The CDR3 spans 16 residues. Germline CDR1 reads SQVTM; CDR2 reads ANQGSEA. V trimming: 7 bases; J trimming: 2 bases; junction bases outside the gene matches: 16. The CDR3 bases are TGCAGCGCTGTCGGGGGGGGCAAGGCACCAACCTACGAGCAGTACTTC. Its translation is CSAVGGGKAPTYEQYF.

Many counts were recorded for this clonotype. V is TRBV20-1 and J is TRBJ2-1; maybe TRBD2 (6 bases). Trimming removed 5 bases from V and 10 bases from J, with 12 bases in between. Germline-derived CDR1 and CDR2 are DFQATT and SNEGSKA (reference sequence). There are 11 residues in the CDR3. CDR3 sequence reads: CSASKRGEQFF. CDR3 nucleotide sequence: TGCAGTGCTTCCAAACGGGGGGAGCAGTTCTTC.

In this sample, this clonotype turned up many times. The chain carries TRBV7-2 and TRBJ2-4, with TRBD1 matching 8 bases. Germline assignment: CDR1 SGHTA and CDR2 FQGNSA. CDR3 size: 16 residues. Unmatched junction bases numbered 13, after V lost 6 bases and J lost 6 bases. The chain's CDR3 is CASRGPGTGFPNIQYF. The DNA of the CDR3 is TGTGCCAGCAGGGGCCCCGGGACAGGATTTCCAAACATTCAGTACTTC.

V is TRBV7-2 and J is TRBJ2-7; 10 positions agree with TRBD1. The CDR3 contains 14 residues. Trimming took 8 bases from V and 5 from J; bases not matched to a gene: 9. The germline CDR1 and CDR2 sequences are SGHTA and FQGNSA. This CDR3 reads CASGPAGQGHEQYF. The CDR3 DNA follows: TGTGCCAGCGGGCCAGCGGGACAGGGGCACGAGCAGTACTTC.